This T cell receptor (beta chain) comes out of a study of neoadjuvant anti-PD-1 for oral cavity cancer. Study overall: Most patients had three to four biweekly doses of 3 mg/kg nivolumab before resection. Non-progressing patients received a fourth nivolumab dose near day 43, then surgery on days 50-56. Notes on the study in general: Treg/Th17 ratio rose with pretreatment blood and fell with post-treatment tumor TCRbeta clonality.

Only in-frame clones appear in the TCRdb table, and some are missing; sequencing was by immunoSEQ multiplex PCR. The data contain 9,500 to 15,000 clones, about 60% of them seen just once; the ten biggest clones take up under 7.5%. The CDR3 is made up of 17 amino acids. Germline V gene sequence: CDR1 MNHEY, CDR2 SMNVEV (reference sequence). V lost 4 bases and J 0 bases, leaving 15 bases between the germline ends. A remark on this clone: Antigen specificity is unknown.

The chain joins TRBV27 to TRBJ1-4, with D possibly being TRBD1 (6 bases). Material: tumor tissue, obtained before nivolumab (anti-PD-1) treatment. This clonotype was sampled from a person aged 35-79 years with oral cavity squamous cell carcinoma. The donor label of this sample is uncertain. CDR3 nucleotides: TGTGCCAGCAGTTCCCAAAAAAGGACAGCAACTAATGAAAAACTGTTTTTT. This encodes CASSSQKRTATNEKLFF. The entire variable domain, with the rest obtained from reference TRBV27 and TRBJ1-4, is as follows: EAQVTQNPRYLITVTGKKLTVTCSQNMNHEYMSWYRQDPGLGLRQIYYSMNVEVTDKGDVPEGYKVSRKEKRNFPLILESPSPNQTSLYFCASSSQKRTATNEKLFFGSGTQLSVL.